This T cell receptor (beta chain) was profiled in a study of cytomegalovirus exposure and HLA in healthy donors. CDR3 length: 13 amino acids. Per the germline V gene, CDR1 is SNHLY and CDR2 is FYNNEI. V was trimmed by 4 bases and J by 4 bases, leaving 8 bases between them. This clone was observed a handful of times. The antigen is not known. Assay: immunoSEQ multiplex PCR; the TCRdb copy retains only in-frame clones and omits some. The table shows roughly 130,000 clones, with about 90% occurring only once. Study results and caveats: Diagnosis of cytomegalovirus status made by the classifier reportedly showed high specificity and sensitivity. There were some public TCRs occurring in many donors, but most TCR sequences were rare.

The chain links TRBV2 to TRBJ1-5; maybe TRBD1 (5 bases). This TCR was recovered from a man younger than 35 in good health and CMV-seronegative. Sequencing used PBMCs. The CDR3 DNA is TGTGCCAGCAGTGTGGGGGGAAATCAGCCCCAGCATTTT. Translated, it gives CASSVGGNQPQHF.